This T cell receptor (beta chain) comes out of a study of T cell changes during pregnancy in multiple sclerosis (dated 2019 in TCRdb). With regard to the full study: Changes in the T cell repertoire over the course of pregnancy were examined in this study in women with multiple sclerosis.

About this clone itself: The target of this receptor is not known. Per-base quality was not reported, and no clone a single base away is much larger than it.

The library was generated by the immunoSEQ multiplex PCR assay. In its TCRdb copy, this immuneACCESS table keeps in-frame sequences only and misses some clones. Where compared with another copy, unresolved V genes explain less than half of these, and the others have no known cause. Across this sample there are more than 85,000 clones, with 90% to 95% seen only once. The leading ten clones occupy under 1.5% of the sample. Including cysteine and phenylalanine, the CDR3 has 14 amino acids. CDR3 DNA only is kept here, 42 bases in frame from base 1. The junction carries 14 bases between V and J, which are trimmed by 6 bases and 3 bases respectively. CDR1 and CDR2 are read off the germline V gene as KGHSH and LQKENI.

The origin of this receptor is a female donor with multiple sclerosis, enrolled in a pregnancy study. Recombination connected TRBV18 to TRBJ2-5; TRBD2 is a weak D gene call, 5 bases matching. Material: peripheral blood, obtained in the second trimester of pregnancy. The sequence in DNA is TGTGCCAGCTCTCTTTCCGGAGCGGAAGAGACCCAGTACTTC. Its protein is CASSLSGAEETQYF.